Listed below are T cell receptor beta chains from one sample, sequenced in a study of technical replicates of blood from a handful of donors. The method was immunoSEQ multiplex PCR; TCRdb's version includes in-frame clones alone and lacks a portion of them. The sample consists of approximately 97,000 clones, approximately 96% of them appearing once. The sequencing sample was made of T cells isolated from PBMCs. The receptor source for this set is a human donor in good health. Each CDR3 is given with its conserved first and last residue. Fields, in order: V gene, J gene, clone size, D gene, CDR3 DNA, CDR3 protein. The D gene is left open where the match is weak. The listing skips clone size in some rows; elsewhere it reads once, few, many or a size class.

>TRBV28|TRBJ2-5|-|TRBD2
TGTGCCATTCTAGCGGGAGTACTGGAGACCCAGTACTTC
CAILAGVLETQYF
>TRBV10-1|TRBJ2-3|-|-
TGCGCCAGCAGTGAGTCGGGGGGACATACGCAGTATTTT
CASSESGGHTQYF
>TRBV19|TRBJ1-1|few|-
TGTGCCAGTAGTATTTCCTTGGCTCTGAACACTGAAGCTTTCTTT
CASSISLALNTEAFF
>TRBV29-1|TRBJ2-7|-|-
TGCAGCGTTAGCACCTACGAGCAGTACTTC
CSVSTYEQYF
>TRBV9|TRBJ2-7|-|TRBD2
TGTGCCAGCGGATCCGGGACTAGCGGCTACGAGCAGTACTTC
CASGSGTSGYEQYF
>TRBV4-1|TRBJ2-7|-|-
TGCGCCAGCAGCCAAGTTGCAGGCAGATCCTACGAGCAGTACTTC
CASSQVAGRSYEQYF
>TRBV6-1|TRBJ2-1|-|TRBD2
TGTGCCAGCAGGACTAGCGGGAGGGTTGATGAGCAGTTCTTC
CASRTSGRVDEQFF
>TRBV30|TRBJ2-5|-|-
TGTGCCTGGAGTGTTCAGGGTCATGAGACCCAGTACTTC
CAWSVQGHETQYF
>TRBV18|TRBJ2-2|-|-
TGTGCCAGCTCACTTCAGGGCTGGAGAAACACCGGGGAGCTGTTTTTT
CASSLQGWRNTGELFF
>TRBV5-4|TRBJ2-4|-|TRBD1
TGTGCCAGCAGCGAAACAGGGGGATCTGCAACCAAAAACATTCAGTACTTC
CASSETGGSATKNIQYF
>TRBV7-9|TRBJ1-4|-|-
TGTGCCAGCAGCTCCAACAGGGTCTTTAATGAAAAACTGTTTTTT
CASSSNRVFNEKLFF
>TRBV5-1|TRBJ2-2|-|-
TGCGCCAGCAGCTACTCCCCTTTTGGGAGTATCACCGGGGAGCTGTTTTTT
CASSYSPFGSITGELFF
>TRBV5-4|TRBJ2-2|-|-
TGTGCCAGCAGCTCGACTCCCGGGGTCGGGGAGCTGTTTTTT
CASSSTPGVGELFF
>TRBV4-1|TRBJ2-2|-|-
TGCGCCAGCAGCCAAGGGTACAGAGTCTCTTGGGCGACCGGGGAGCTGTTTTTT
CASSQGYRVSWATGELFF
>TRBV7-9|TRBJ1-5|-|-
TGTGCCAGCAGCTTATCGCAGGGTGGACGATCACCCCAGCATTTT
CASSLSQGGRSPQHF
>TRBV4-1|TRBJ1-1|-|-
TGCGCCAGCAGCCAGACGGACATCCAATTGAGGGCTTTCTTT
CASSQTDIQLRAFF
>TRBV28|TRBJ2-3|-|-
TGTGCCAGCAGGGAGGGCCTAGGGTTGACAGATACGCAGTATTTT
CASREGLGLTDTQYF
>TRBV7-9|TRBJ1-3|-|-
TGTGCCAGCAGCCAGTCTTCAGTCTCTGGAAACACCATATATTTT
CASSQSSVSGNTIYF
>TRBV11-3|TRBJ2-7|-|TRBD2
TGTGCCAGCAGCTTGGCTAGCGGGATTTACGAGCAGTACTTC
CASSLASGIYEQYF
>TRBV7-3|TRBJ2-2|-|TRBD2
TGTGCCAGCAGTCTATCGGGACTAGCGAACACCGGGGAGCTGTTTTTT
CASSLSGLANTGELFF
>TRBV9|TRBJ1-5|-|-
TGTGCCAGCAGCCTTAAGCCTAATCAGCCCCAGCATTTT
CASSLKPNQPQHF
>TRBV7-2|TRBJ1-2|-|-
TGTGCCAGCAGCCGGACAGACCCTATTTATGGCTACACCTTC
CASSRTDPIYGYTF
>TRBV27|TRBJ1-2|-|-
TGTGCCAGCAGTTCAACAGGCTATGGCTACACCTTC
CASSSTGYGYTF
>TRBV30|TRBJ2-7|-|TRBD2
TGTGCCTGGAGTGTCTGGGGGGGGTCCTCCTACGAGCAGTACTTC
CAWSVWGGSSYEQYF
>TRBV29-1|TRBJ2-7|-|TRBD2
TGCAGCGTTGAGGGACTAGTAGGCGAGCAGTACTTC
CSVEGLVGEQYF
>TRBV28|TRBJ1-1|-|-
TGTGCCAGCAGCACATGGAACACTGAAGCTTTCTTT
CASSTWNTEAFF
>TRBV27|TRBJ1-5|-|TRBD1
TGTGCCAGCAGTTGGACAGGGACGACTACGAATCAGCCCCAGCATTTT
CASSWTGTTTNQPQHF
>TRBV28|TRBJ1-2|-|TRBD1
TGTGCCAGCAGTTTATGGTCAGGGGGCAACTATGGCTACACCTTC
CASSLWSGGNYGYTF
>TRBV4-2|TRBJ2-3|-|-
TGTGCCAGCAGCCAAGAACACGGGAGTAGGACAGATACGCAGTATTTT
CASSQEHGSRTDTQYF
>TRBV28|TRBJ1-2|once|TRBD1
TGTGCCAGCAGCCGAAAGTCCCGGGACAGGGGGGGGTATGGCTACACCTTC
CASSRKSRDRGGYGYTF
>TRBV2|TRBJ2-2|-|-
TGTGCCAGCAGTGAACAAACTAGAACCCGTGGCACCGGGGAGCTGTTTTTT
CASSEQTRTRGTGELFF
>TRBV7-8|TRBJ2-3|-|-
TGTGCCAGCAGCTTAGCGGGAGGTTCTAGCACAGATACGCAGTATTTT
CASSLAGGSSTDTQYF
>TRBV10-3|TRBJ2-4|-|-
TGTGCCATCAGTGAGGAGGCAGCGATAGCCAAAAACATTCAGTACTTC
CAISEEAAIAKNIQYF
>TRBV2|TRBJ2-5|-|-
TGTGCCAGCACCCCTAGCGTGGAGACCCAGTACTTC
CASTPSVETQYF
>TRBV19|TRBJ1-5|-|TRBD1
TGTGCCAGCTCGAGACAGGGGGTTAATCAGCCCCAGCATTTT
CASSRQGVNQPQHF
>TRBV5-1|TRBJ1-3|-|TRBD1
TGCGCCAGCAGCTTCGGGACAGGGACCTTCTCTGGAAACACCATATATTTT
CASSFGTGTFSGNTIYF
>TRBV27|TRBJ2-7|-|TRBD2
TGTGCCAGCAGTCCTGGGACTAGCGGCTCCTACGAGCAGTACTTC
CASSPGTSGSYEQYF
>TRBV7-3|TRBJ2-3|-|-
TGTGCCAGCAGCTTAACCGGTCTAGTTACAGATACGCAGTATTTT
CASSLTGLVTDTQYF
>TRBV19|TRBJ1-3|-|TRBD1
TGTGCCAGTAGTCCCCCACAGGGGTTCCTCTCTGGAAACACCATATATTTT
CASSPPQGFLSGNTIYF
>TRBV7-3|TRBJ1-1|once|-
TGTGCCAGCAGCTTATCAGGGGTAGGAACTGAAGCTTTCTTT
CASSLSGVGTEAFF
>TRBV19|TRBJ1-5|-|TRBD1
TGTGCCAGTAGTATTTACGGACAGGGAGAGCCCCAGCATTTT
CASSIYGQGEPQHF
>TRBV12-5|TRBJ2-2|-|-
TGTGCTAGTGGTCCGTTGACAGCGAACACCGGGGAGCTGTTTTTT
CASGPLTANTGELFF
>TRBV5-5|TRBJ1-1|-|-
TGTGCCAGCAGCTTGGGGGGGCGGGCTTCTGAAGCTTTCTTT
CASSLGGRASEAFF
>TRBV9|TRBJ2-1|-|-
TGTGCCAGCAGCGTACTTGGGACAGAGCAGTTCTTC
CASSVLGTEQFF
>TRBV10-3|TRBJ2-3|-|TRBD1
TGTGCCATCCGACAGGGACACACAGATACGCAGTATTTT
CAIRQGHTDTQYF
>TRBV5-6|TRBJ2-1|-|TRBD1
TGTGCCAGCAGCTCTTTCCGGACAGGGGACTACAATGAGCAGTTCTTC
CASSSFRTGDYNEQFF
>TRBV19|TRBJ1-2|-|-
TGTGCCAGTAGTACGGACAGAATCTATGGCTACACCTTC
CASSTDRIYGYTF
>TRBV7-8|TRBJ2-5|-|-
TGTGCCAGCAGCCCGGGACACTTTGACCAAGAGACCCAGTACTTC
CASSPGHFDQETQYF
>TRBV28|TRBJ2-7|-|-
TGTGCCAGCAGTTTACTGGGACTTCCCTACGAGCAGTACTTC
CASSLLGLPYEQYF
>TRBV14|TRBJ2-3|-|TRBD1
TGTGCCAGCAGCCAACTAGGGACAGTCACAGATACGCAGTATTTT
CASSQLGTVTDTQYF
>TRBV11-3|TRBJ2-2|few|TRBD2
TGTGCCAGCAGCTTAGAGGTAGCGGGACCAGGGGAGCTGTTTTTT
CASSLEVAGPGELFF
>TRBV18|TRBJ1-5|-|TRBD1
TGTGCCAGCTCAATGACAGGGGTAGGATATCAGCCCCAGCATTTT
CASSMTGVGYQPQHF
>TRBV4-1|TRBJ2-1|-|TRBD2
TGCGCCAGCAGCTTCCCTAGCGGAATCTCCTACAATGAGCAGTTCTTC
CASSFPSGISYNEQFF
>TRBV18|TRBJ1-1|-|TRBD1
TGTGCCAGCTCACCTCGGCAGGGGGCCGACACTGAAGCTTTCTTT
CASSPRQGADTEAFF
>TRBV5-1|TRBJ1-1|-|-
TGCGCCAGCAGCTTCAGGGGCTTGAACACTGAAGCTTTCTTT
CASSFRGLNTEAFF